One and the same sample provided the 21 T cell receptor beta chains below, sequenced in a study of blood T cell repertoires in COVID-19. The protocol was immunoSEQ multiplex PCR, while the TCRdb copy is restricted to in-frame clones and leaves out a portion. Here the sample spans about 130,000 clones, roughly 86% being singletons. The sample taken for sequencing was peripheral blood. The receptors originated from a woman aged 45-65 years who had recovered from COVID-19.

The V call is TRBV7-9, the J call TRBJ1-5, with 7 bases matching TRBD1. The germline gives CDR1 SEHNR, CDR2 FQNEAQ (reference sequence). Trimming at V came to 5 bases and at J to 5 bases, leaving 3 bases not matched to a gene. The CDR3 covers 13 residues. The CDR3 nucleotides are TGTGCCAGCAGCACAGGGGACCATCAGCCCCAGCATTTT. This encodes CASSTGDHQPQHF.

This chain links TRBV13 with TRBJ1-2; 10 bases agree with TRBD1. This CDR3 is built from 17 residues. Trimming took 5 bases from V and 1 from J; bases not matched to a gene: 10. Germline assignment: CDR1 PRHDT and CDR2 FYEKMQ (reference sequence). CDR3 sequence reads: CASSSPQDRGLNYGYTF. The CDR3 region has the DNA TGTGCCAGCAGCAGTCCTCAAGACAGGGGGCTTAACTATGGCTACACCTTC.

The V call is TRBV4-3, the J call TRBJ2-7, with TRBD2 matching 7 bases. This CDR3 spans 16 amino acids. Unmatched junction bases numbered 8, after V lost 0 bases and J lost 3 bases. Looked up from germline, CDR1 is LGHNA and CDR2 is YSLEER. CDR3 region: CASSQEGTGGGYEQYF. CDR3 bases: TGCGCCAGCAGCCAAGAAGGGACGGGAGGCGGCTACGAGCAGTACTTC.

V is TRBV19 and J is TRBJ1-5; a weak D match, TRBD1 (6 bases). CDR3 size: 15 residues. CDR1 is LNHDA, CDR2 SQIVND, per germline (reference sequence). V shed 5 bases and J shed 3 bases, with 14 bases lying between them. CDR3: CASSRDRSSNQPQHF. CDR3 sequence (DNA): TGTGCCAGTAGTCGCGACAGGTCGTCCAATCAGCCCCAGCATTTT.

The chain carries TRBV19 and TRBJ2-2; D is perhaps TRBD2 (6 bases). The V end was cut by 7 bases, the J end by 7 bases, with 16 bases between. The CDR3 consists of 14 residues. Germline assignment: CDR1 LNHDA and CDR2 SQIVND (reference sequence). CDR3 nucleotides: TGTGCCAGTATGCGGGGCAGGATGGTCGGGGAGCTGTTTTTT. Translated: CASMRGRMVGELFF.

This clone was detected only once. This chain's CDR3 is CASSIPGQGIGELFF. In nucleotides, the CDR3 is TGTGCCAGCAGTATACCGGGACAGGGGATCGGGGAGCTGTTTTTT. V usage is TRBV2 and J usage is TRBJ2-2; TRBD1 matches at 10 bases. Germline V lookup: CDR1 SNHLY, CDR2 FYNNEI. V lost 5 bases and J lost 7; bases outside the gene matches: 7. The CDR3 loop spans 15 amino acids.

The rearrangement joins TRBV6-5 to TRBJ1-1, with 7 bases that match TRBD1. Losses at the gene ends were 4 bases for V and 3 bases for J; bases not matched to a gene: 11. Per the germline V gene, CDR1 is MNHEY and CDR2 is SVGAGI. This CDR3 comprises 16 residues. DNA for the CDR3: TGTGCCAGCAGTTTAAACTATCCCGGGACAGACACTGAAGCTTTCTTT. This gives the protein CASSLNYPGTDTEAFF.

The rearrangement links TRBV19 to TRBJ2-7; TRBD1 agrees at 8 bases. The germline V gene encodes CDR1 LNHDA and CDR2 SQIVND (reference sequence). This CDR3 spans 15 amino acids. The trim removed 3 bases at V and 4 bases at J, leaving 8 bases unmatched. CDR3 bases: TGTGCCAGTAGTATGGGACAGGTTTCGGTTTACGAGCAGTACTTC. Protein: CASSMGQVSVYEQYF.

V gene TRBV7-2 combines with J gene TRBJ2-2; 10 positions match TRBD1. The CDR3 sequence is 16 residues long. With 3 bases clipped from V and 6 bases from J, the junction kept 7 bases outside the gene matches. CDR1 is SGHTA and CDR2 is FQGNSA in the germline V gene. The CDR3 sequence: CASSFYAGTGAGELFF. As DNA, the CDR3 is TGTGCCAGCAGCTTTTACGCCGGGACAGGGGCCGGGGAGCTGTTTTTT.

The CDR3 DNA reads as TGTGCCAGCAGCCAAGTTGGACAGGGCACCGGGGAGCTGTTTTTT. The encoded protein is CASSQVGQGTGELFF. The V gene is TRBV3-1 (or the pseudogene TRBV3-2), the J gene TRBJ2-2, with 8 nucleotides matching TRBD1. The length of the CDR3 is 15 residues. V gave up 1 base and J gave up 4 bases; unmatched junction bases: 2. Germline-derived CDR1 and CDR2 are LGHDT and YNNKEL (reference sequence).

This chain uses TRBV7-2 with TRBJ2-5; D perhaps matches TRBD2 (5 bases). V was pared by 4 bases and J by 5 bases, with 17 bases between. The CDR3 is 15 amino acids. Germline V gives CDR1 SGHTA, CDR2 FQGNSA. This CDR3 is CASSYIANPGETQYF. The CDR3 DNA reads TGTGCCAGCAGCTATATAGCGAACCCTGGGGAGACCCAGTACTTC.

The chain joins TRBV6-2 or TRBV6-3 to TRBJ2-5; TRBD2 might be the D (6 bases). Trimming cost V 3 bases and J 5 bases, with 16 bases left between them. The CDR3 consists of 15 residues. CDR1 and CDR2 from the germline V gene are MNHEY and SVGEGT. Here the CDR3 DNA reads TGTGCCAGCAGTTATTACAGCGGGCCCTTGGAGACCCAGTACTTC. It encodes CASSYYSGPLETQYF.

The rearrangement uses TRBV14 and TRBJ2-1, with D possibly being TRBD2 (6 bases). The CDR3 totals 15 residues. V was trimmed by 4 bases and J by 4 bases, leaving 14 bases between them. The germline gives CDR1 SGHDN, CDR2 FVKESK. The CDR3 DNA is TGTGCCAGCAGCCGCCGGGACTTTGATTACAATGAGCAGTTCTTC. It yields the protein CASSRRDFDYNEQFF.

This chain uses TRBV29-1 with TRBJ1-5; D possibly corresponds to TRBD1 (6 bases). The V gene lost 7 bases and the J gene lost 3 bases, with 13 bases spanning the gap. The CDR3 totals 13 residues. CDR1 and CDR2 (germline): SQVTM, ANQGSEA. CDR3 sequence reads: CSAREGDNQPQHF. The CDR3 coding sequence is TGCAGCGCCCGCGAGGGGGACAATCAGCCCCAGCATTTT.

This rearrangement joins TRBV3-1 (or the pseudogene TRBV3-2) to TRBJ1-5; 11 bases are shared with TRBD1. Germline loops: CDR1 LGHDT, CDR2 YNNKEL (reference sequence). Trimming at V came to 4 bases and at J to 6 bases, leaving 5 bases not matched to a gene. The CDR3 length is 15 residues. The CDR3 DNA reads as TGTGCCAGCAGCCTAGGGACAGGGGGTGGTCAGCCCCAGCATTTT. Translation gives CASSLGTGGGQPQHF.

The table lists this clone with a count of one. The chain combines TRBV7-6 with TRBJ2-2; 11 bases agree with TRBD2. J lost 1 base, V lost 5 bases, and 9 bases had no gene match. Germline lookup yields CDR1 SGHVS and CDR2 FNYEAQ. The CDR3 totals 18 residues. The chain's CDR3 is CASSPRPGTSGNTGELFF. CDR3 in DNA: TGTGCCAGCAGCCCACGCCCCGGGACTAGCGGGAACACCGGGGAGCTGTTTTTT. The variable domain in full, completed from reference TRBV7-6 and TRBJ2-2, reads GAGVSQSPRYKVTKRGQDVALRCDPISGHVSLYWYRQALGQGPEFLTYFNYEAQQDKSGLPNDRFSAERPEGSISTLTIQRTEQRDSAMYRCASSPRPGTSGNTGELFFGEGSRLTVL.

The gene calls are TRBV2 and TRBJ2-5; D is perhaps TRBD2 (6 bases). CDR3 size: 15 residues. The V gene's germline CDR1 is SNHLY and CDR2 FYNNEI. The V end was cut by 1 base, the J end by 4 bases, with 13 bases between. The CDR3 loop is CASSEDAGRAETQYF. CDR3 DNA: TGTGCCAGCAGTGAAGACGCGGGGCGGGCAGAGACCCAGTACTTC.

This chain joins TRBV30 and TRBJ1-5, with D perhaps TRBD1 (5 bases). Germline V gene sequence: CDR1 GTSNPN, CDR2 SVGIG (reference sequence). The CDR3 length is 13 residues. Trimming pared 1 base from V and 4 bases from J, leaving 8 bases between. Here the CDR3 reads CAWSAEGNQPQHF. The CDR3 DNA is TGTGCCTGGAGTGCGGAGGGGAATCAGCCCCAGCATTTT.

V is TRBV29-1 and J is TRBJ1-2; D is perhaps TRBD1 (5 bases). The V gene lost 5 bases and the J gene lost 2 bases, with 9 bases spanning the gap. The CDR3 covers 12 residues. Germline loops: CDR1 SQVTM, CDR2 ANQGSEA. The CDR3 DNA is TGCAGCGTTCTACAGGAAAACTATGGCTACACCTTC. Translation: CSVLQENYGYTF. Full variable domain (outside the CDR3, taken from reference TRBV29-1 and TRBJ1-2): SAVISQKPSRDICQRGTSLTIQCQVDSQVTMMFWYRQQPGQSLTLIATANQGSEATYESGFVIDKFPISRPNLTFSTLTVSNMSPEDSSIYLCSVLQENYGYTFGSGTRLTVV.

The chain employs TRBV19 and TRBJ1-1, with 8 nucleotides matching TRBD1. With 5 bases clipped from V and 2 bases from J, the junction kept 7 bases outside the gene matches. The CDR3 covers 15 residues. Germline assignment: CDR1 LNHDA and CDR2 SQIVND (reference sequence). CDR3 sequence (DNA): TGTGCCAGTAGTGTCTCAGGGGGCGGAAACACTGAAGCTTTCTTT. Translating gives CASSVSGGGNTEAFF.

V is TRBV21-1 and J is TRBJ2-2; the listed D gene, TRBD2, was not tested against the DNA. TRBV21-1 is tagged as a pseudogene. The length of the CDR3 is 17 residues. CDR3 bases: TGTGCCAGCAGCAATCCTCCAGGGACTCTGGACACCGGGGAGCTGTTTTTT. Translation gives CASSNPPGTLDTGELFF.